These 32 T cell receptor beta chains share one sample of origin, sequenced in a study of T cell responses to AZD1222 COVID-19 vaccine. The table came from immunoSEQ multiplex PCR; TCRdb's copy has only in-frame clones and leaves some out. The sample yields 150,000 to 200,000 clones, almost 90% seen once. The sample here was peripheral blood, taken on day 0 of AZD1222 vaccination. The receptors shown here come from an adult in good health.

The chain carries TRBV2 and TRBJ2-3, with a possible D match to TRBD2 (6 bases). V lost 11 bases and J lost 2, with 17 bases in between. This CDR3 spans 14 amino acids. The germline gives CDR1 SNHLY, CDR2 FYNNEI. The CDR3: CAGSRLGPTDTQYF. CDR3 sequence (DNA): TGTGCCGGAAGTAGACTAGGACCCACAGATACGCAGTATTTT.

The chain links TRBV7-3 to TRBJ1-1; a possible D gene is TRBD1 (6 bases). Germline-derived CDR1 and CDR2 are SGHTA and FQGTGA. The ends were cut back, 0 bases at V and 0 bases at J, with 11 bases in the middle. This CDR3 is built from 16 residues. DNA of the CDR3: TGTGCCAGCAGCTTAACTCCCCCAGGGGTGAACACTGAAGCTTTCTTT. The encoded protein is CASSLTPPGVNTEAFF.

The V and J genes are TRBV7-2 and TRBJ2-7; either TRBD1 or TRBD2 may fit D (6 bases each). The CDR3 contains 14 residues. Germline CDR1 is SGHTA and CDR2 is FQGNSA. Trimming left V 5 bases short and J 3 bases short, with 14 bases between. The CDR3, as DNA: TGTGCCAGCAGCCTATGGGGGGCCAACTACGAGCAGTACTTC. Its translation is CASSLWGANYEQYF.

The CDR3 loop reads CASLSVYEQYF. The DNA of the CDR3 is TGTGCCAGCCTCTCGGTGTACGAGCAGTACTTC. The chain recombines TRBV2 with TRBJ2-7; D is undetermined. This CDR3 comprises 11 residues. The germline V gene encodes CDR1 SNHLY and CDR2 FYNNEI. The ends were cut back, 8 bases at V and 4 bases at J, with 9 bases in the middle.

The V gene is TRBV19, the J gene TRBJ1-6, with 7 bases fitting TRBD1. In germline, CDR1 is LNHDA, CDR2 SQIVND (reference sequence). CDR3 length equals 15 residues. Trimming cost V 4 bases and J 6 bases; bases outside gene matches: 6. CDR3 in amino acids: CASSKDRERNSPLHF. The CDR3 DNA sequence: TGTGCCAGTAGTAAAGACAGGGAGCGTAATTCACCCCTCCACTTT.

This chain connects TRBV5-1 to TRBJ2-7, with TRBD2 matching 8 bases. CDR3 length: 11 amino acids. CDR1 and CDR2 (germline): SGHRS, YFSETQ. After removal of 7 bases from V and 6 bases from J, the junction contained 3 bases not matched to a gene. This CDR3 reads CASGREGEQYF. CDR3 sequence (DNA): TGCGCCAGCGGCCGGGAGGGCGAGCAGTACTTC.

The genes are TRBV28 and TRBJ1-1; TRBD1 is a possible D gene (6 bases). The V end was cut by 5 bases, the J end by 4 bases, with 26 bases between. There are 18 residues in the CDR3. CDR1 and CDR2 from the germline V gene are MDHEN and SYDVKM. The CDR3 DNA sequence: TGTGCCAGCAGTCCCTACGCGACAGGTGGAGGTTTTAGCACTGAAGCTTTCTTT. Residues: CASSPYATGGGFSTEAFF.

This clone has only one observation. The rearrangement links TRBV29-1 to TRBJ2-1, with 8 bases identical to TRBD2. After removal of 6 bases from V and 7 bases from J, the junction contained 17 bases not matched to a gene. The germline V gene encodes CDR1 SQVTM and CDR2 ANQGSEA. The length of the CDR3 is 16 residues. CDR3 protein: CSVAGLASFLRNEQFF. As DNA, the CDR3 is TGCAGCGTCGCTGGACTAGCCTCTTTTTTGAGGAATGAGCAGTTCTTC.

The V gene is TRBV29-1, the J gene TRBJ1-5, with a tentative D call TRBD1 (5 bases). From germline, CDR1 is SQVTM and CDR2 ANQGSEA. Trimming removed 6 bases from V and 6 bases from J, with 15 bases in between. CDR3 length: 13 residues. The CDR3 region is CSVASGFFQPQHF. The CDR3 region has the DNA TGCAGCGTGGCCTCAGGGTTCTTTCAGCCCCAGCATTTT. Full variable domain (outside the CDR3, taken from reference TRBV29-1 and TRBJ1-5): SAVISQKPSRDICQRGTSLTIQCQVDSQVTMMFWYRQQPGQSLTLIATANQGSEATYESGFVIDKFPISRPNLTFSTLTVSNMSPEDSSIYLCSVASGFFQPQHFGDGTRLSIL.

The rearrangement joins TRBV27 to TRBJ1-3; TRBD1 is a possible D gene (5 bases). The V and J ends lost 5 bases and 0 bases respectively, with 23 bases between them. The CDR3 is made up of 19 amino acids. The V gene's germline CDR1 is MNHEY and CDR2 SMNVEV (reference sequence). CDR3 protein: CASSPLAPSDSLSGNTIYF. The CDR3 nucleotides read TGTGCCAGCAGTCCCCTGGCTCCCTCTGACAGCCTCTCTGGAAACACCATATATTTT.

The rearrangement links TRBV5-1 to TRBJ1-1; a weak D match, TRBD1 (6 bases). The V gene lost 3 bases and the J gene lost 2 bases, with 17 bases spanning the gap. From germline, CDR1 is SGHRS and CDR2 YFSETQ. The CDR3 is made up of 16 amino acids. This CDR3 reads CASSYGGSGTNTEAFF. The CDR3 nucleotides read TGCGCCAGCAGCTATGGGGGCTCGGGCACAAACACTGAAGCTTTCTTT.

The chain combines TRBV5-6 with TRBJ2-7; D perhaps matches TRBD1 (6 bases). Germline values: CDR1 SGHDT, CDR2 YYEEEE. V dropped 7 bases and J dropped 3 bases, with 11 bases sitting between them. The CDR3 totals 12 residues. CDR3 amino acids: CASGAGDYEQYF. The CDR3 nucleotides are TGTGCCAGCGGAGCAGGGGACTACGAGCAGTACTTC.

The CDR3 nucleotides read TGTGCCAGCAGTTTATTTGGGGCGAGGGACACTGAAGCTTTCTTT. This gives the protein CASSLFGARDTEAFF. The V call is TRBV27, the J call TRBJ1-1, with D perhaps matching TRBD1 (5 bases). This CDR3 is 15 amino acids long. CDR1 MNHEY and CDR2 SMNVEV come from the germline V gene (reference sequence). Deletions cut 1 base from V and 3 bases from J, with 12 bases between.

The gene calls are TRBV28 and TRBJ1-2, with no clear D. V was clipped by 3 bases and J by 3 bases, with 5 bases between them. This CDR3 has 12 amino acids. In germline, CDR1 is MDHEN, CDR2 SYDVKM. The CDR3: CASSFTDYGYTF. The CDR3, as DNA: TGTGCCAGCAGTTTTACAGACTATGGCTACACCTTC.

The chain is built from TRBV7-2 and TRBJ1-1; D unclear. CDR3 length: 14 residues. Germline loops: CDR1 SGHTA, CDR2 FQGNSA. V gave up 1 base and J gave up 1 base, with 7 bases separating them. CDR3 nucleotides: TGTGCCAGCAGCTTAGGGTCAGCGAACACTGAAGCTTTCTTT. Translating it yields CASSLGSANTEAFF.

The chain joins TRBV3-1 (or the pseudogene TRBV3-2) to TRBJ1-2, with D perhaps matching TRBD1 (6 bases). Germline V gives CDR1 LGHDT, CDR2 YNNKEL (reference sequence). V lost 2 bases to trimming and J lost 6 bases, with 7 bases between them. This CDR3 is 12 amino acids long. DNA of the CDR3: TGTGCCAGCAGCCAACAGGGGAATGGCTACACCTTC. This codes for CASSQQGNGYTF.

The V gene is TRBV6-4, the J gene TRBJ1-5; possibly TRBD1 for D (5 bases). The CDR3 loop spans 14 amino acids. Trimming cost V 3 bases and J 7 bases, with 13 bases left between them. Germline-derived CDR1 and CDR2 are MRHNA and SNTAGT. CDR3 residues: CASSEWGDGQPQHF. As DNA, the CDR3 is TGTGCCAGCAGTGAGTGGGGGGACGGACAGCCCCAGCATTTT.

The V call is TRBV21-1, the J call TRBJ1-6; the listed D gene, TRBD1, was not tested against the DNA. TRBV21-1 is labeled a pseudogene. This CDR3 has 15 residues. The CDR3 reads CASSKAGHFNSPLHF. CDR3 in DNA: TGTGCCAGCAGCAAAGCGGGACACTTTAATTCACCCCTCCACTTT.

The V call is TRBV28, the J call TRBJ1-2; 8 bases align to TRBD1. With 4 bases clipped from V and 2 bases from J, the junction kept 3 bases outside the gene matches. The CDR3 sequence is 14 residues long. Germline-derived CDR1 and CDR2 are MDHEN and SYDVKM. The CDR3 loop is CASSSPGGNYGYTF. CDR3 in DNA: TGTGCCAGCAGTTCCCCAGGGGGCAACTATGGCTACACCTTC.

The V gene is TRBV11-2, the J gene TRBJ1-2; TRBD1 is a possible D gene (5 bases). This CDR3 spans 12 amino acids. Deletions cut 5 bases from V and 8 bases from J, with 12 bases between. CDR1 is SGHAT and CDR2 is FQNNGV in the germline V gene. The CDR3 DNA reads TGTGCCAGCAGCCCTGGTCGGGGCGGCTACACCTTC. Translated, it gives CASSPGRGGYTF.

Remarks on this clone: The same CDR3 is also encoded by other DNA sequences in this sample. The chain recombines TRBV7-2 with TRBJ1-5; D remains ambiguous. This CDR3 region has 14 residues. CDR1 is SGHTA, CDR2 FQGNSA, per germline. Trimming pared 1 base from V and 7 bases from J, leaving 11 bases between. The CDR3 coding sequence is TGTGCCAGCAGCTTAGACTCGGGAGGGCAGCCCCAGCATTTT. Amino acids: CASSLDSGGQPQHF. The whole variable domain, remainder taken from reference TRBV7-2 and TRBJ1-5, is GAGVSQSPSNKVTEKGKDVELRCDPISGHTALYWYRQSLGQGLEFLIYFQGNSAPDKSGLPSDRFSAERTGGSVSTLTIQRTQQEDSAVYLCASSLDSGGQPQHFGDGTRLSIL.

V and J are TRBV18 and TRBJ1-5; D call uncertain. Trimming pared 0 bases from V and 2 bases from J, leaving 11 bases between. Germline V CDR1 and CDR2: KGHSH, LQKENI. This CDR3 is 16 amino acids long. CDR3 loop: CASSPPVLTGNQPQHF. In DNA form, the CDR3 reads TGTGCCAGCTCACCACCGGTTCTCACTGGCAATCAGCCCCAGCATTTT.

This chain links TRBV10-1 with TRBJ2-6; 7 bases are a match to TRBD1. Unmatched junction bases numbered 2, after V lost 6 bases and J lost 0 bases. Germline V lookup: CDR1 WNHNN, CDR2 SYGVQD (reference sequence). This CDR3 region has 15 residues. The CDR3 loop reads CASRGQLSGANVLTF. The CDR3, as DNA: TGCGCCAGCAGGGGACAGCTCTCTGGGGCCAACGTCCTGACTTTC.

The chain combines TRBV2 with TRBJ2-7; D gene ambiguous. Trimming took off 0 bases at V and 2 bases at J, with 11 bases between the two ends. From germline, CDR1 is SNHLY and CDR2 FYNNEI. The CDR3 covers 15 residues. The CDR3 loop reads CASSEAPGFTYEQYF. The CDR3 coding sequence is TGTGCCAGCAGTGAAGCCCCCGGGTTTACCTACGAGCAGTACTTC.

V gene TRBV7-2 combines with J gene TRBJ2-7; 9 bases are a match to TRBD1. The germline V gene encodes CDR1 SGHTA and CDR2 FQGNSA. The CDR3 extends over 15 amino acids. Trimming removed 2 bases from V and 3 bases from J; junction bases left unmatched: 5. The DNA of the CDR3 is TGTGCCAGCAGCTTAACGCGACAGGGGGGCTACGAGCAGTACTTC. Protein: CASSLTRQGGYEQYF.

The chain has TRBV28 and TRBJ1-2, with 7 bases that match TRBD1. CDR1 is MDHEN, CDR2 SYDVKM, per germline. The length of the CDR3 is 14 residues. The V and J ends lost 2 bases and 4 bases, in that order; junction bases with no gene match: 4. CDR3: CASSLAGQPYGYTF. The DNA for the CDR3 is TGTGCCAGCAGTTTAGCGGGACAGCCCTATGGCTACACCTTC.

This clone was recorded once. This rearrangement joins TRBV19 to TRBJ2-3; D is perhaps TRBD1 (6 bases). Trimming took off 2 bases at V and 0 bases at J, with 9 bases between the two ends. Germline CDR1 is LNHDA and CDR2 is SQIVND (reference sequence). CDR3 length equals 15 residues. The CDR3 loop reads CASSISRGSTDTQYF. The CDR3 DNA follows: TGTGCCAGTAGTATAAGCAGGGGAAGCACAGATACGCAGTATTTT. Drawing the rest from reference TRBV19 and TRBJ2-3, the complete variable domain is DGGITQSPKYLFRKEGQNVTLSCEQNLNHDAMYWYRQDPGQGLRLIYYSQIVNDFQKGDIAEGYSVSREKKESFPLTVTSAQKNPTAFYLCASSISRGSTDTQYFGPGTRLTVL.

The gene calls are TRBV10-1 and TRBJ1-3, with D hard to call. The CDR3 has 17 residues. The germline V gene encodes CDR1 WNHNN and CDR2 SYGVQD (reference sequence). Trimming pared 4 bases from V and 0 bases from J, leaving 16 bases between. The CDR3, as DNA: TGCGCCAGCAGTGCCTCTGGAATAGGTAACTCTGGAAACACCATATATTTT. It translates to CASSASGIGNSGNTIYF.

The chain recombines TRBV29-1 with TRBJ1-1; D possibly corresponds to TRBD1 (5 bases). The length of the CDR3 is 17 residues. The germline V gene has CDR1 SQVTM and CDR2 ANQGSEA. The V end lost 4 bases, the J end lost 0 bases, and 21 bases lay between the germline ends. CDR3 sequence reads: CSVASYGDSFMNTEAFF. The CDR3 bases are TGCAGCGTTGCATCGTACGGAGACAGTTTCATGAACACTGAAGCTTTCTTT.

V usage is TRBV4-1 and J usage is TRBJ1-2; D might be TRBD1 (5 bases). V gave up 4 bases and J gave up 8 bases, with 14 bases separating them. Germline V lookup: CDR1 MGHRA, CDR2 YSYEKL. The CDR3 covers 13 residues. CDR3 sequence (DNA): TGCGCCAGCAGCCCCCCCGGGGCGCGAGGCTACACCTTC. It yields the protein CASSPPGARGYTF.

J is TRBJ1-3 and V is TRBV4-2, with TRBD1 identical over 10 bases. The CDR3 runs to 16 residues. V gave up 2 bases and J gave up 8 bases; unmatched junction bases: 9. The germline V gene encodes CDR1 LGHNA and CDR2 YNFKEQ. Here the CDR3 reads CASSQLDRGLSDTIYF. The CDR3 region has the DNA TGTGCCAGCAGCCAATTGGACAGGGGGTTGAGCGACACCATATATTTT.

The rearrangement uses TRBV11-2 and TRBJ2-1; no definite D call. The length of the CDR3 is 13 residues. Germline lookup yields CDR1 SGHAT and CDR2 FQNNGV. Trimming took off 4 bases at V and 12 bases at J, with 16 bases between the two ends. This CDR3 reads CASSSLAVRWQFF. CDR3 bases: TGTGCCAGCAGCTCCCTGGCGGTTCGGTGGCAGTTCTTC.